Shown below are 21 T cell receptor beta chains from a single sample sequenced in a study of T cells after yellow fever vaccination. MiXCR, run by TCRdb on the 5' RACE reads, gives a single entry per CDR3 protein. The profile shows 90,000 to 150,000 distinct CDR3 sequences, 7.2% of them singletons. Sequences were derived from CD4+ T cells sorted from PBMCs, sampled more than 40 days after the first yellow fever vaccination. All receptors come from a man younger than 35 who received the YFV17D yellow fever vaccine.

This clonotype was recorded many times. The rearrangement links TRBV29-1 to TRBJ2-5, with D unresolved. Trimming shortened V by 7 bases and J by 1 base, and 10 bases separated the two germline ends. CDR3 size: 12 residues. Germline-derived CDR1 and CDR2 are SQVTM and ANQGSEA. The CDR3 here is CSAGHSQETQYF. Written as DNA, the CDR3 is TGCAGCGCCGGGCACAGCCAAGAGACCCAGTACTTC.

This clonotype has at least ten counts. The V call is TRBV4-3, the J call TRBJ2-5; 13 nucleotides match TRBD2. The CDR3 is 16 amino acids. CDR1 LGHNA and CDR2 YSLEER come from the germline V gene. Losses at the gene ends were 1 base for V and 4 bases for J; bases not matched to a gene: 3. CDR3 in DNA: TGCGCCAGCAGCCAAGGAACTAGCGGGGGGGGAGAGACCCAGTACTTC. This gives the protein CASSQGTSGGGETQYF.

Relative to its sample, this clonotype is medium-sized. The V gene is TRBV3-1, the J gene TRBJ2-1, with a possible D match to TRBD2 (6 bases). Germline-derived CDR1 and CDR2 are LGHDT and YNNKEL (reference sequence). The CDR3 is 11 residues long. The V and J ends lost 8 bases and 10 bases respectively, with 12 bases between them. The CDR3 loop reads CASSGSGEQFF. CDR3 sequence (DNA): TGTGCCAGCTCGGGAAGCGGGGAGCAGTTCTTC.

This clonotype was seen many times. The V and J genes are TRBV6-1 and TRBJ1-2, with 7 bases matching TRBD1. V lost 6 bases, J lost 3 bases, and 4 bases stayed unmatched. The germline gives CDR1 MNHNS, CDR2 SASEGT. The CDR3 sequence is 13 residues long. CDR3 nucleotide sequence: TGTGCCAGCAGGAGGGGGCTAGACTATGGCTACACCTTC. It specifies CASRRGLDYGYTF.

This clonotype was seen more than once but under ten times. CDR3 in DNA: TGCAGTGCTACACCACCCGATACGCAGTATTTT. This sequence encodes CSATPPDTQYF. The J gene is TRBJ2-3, the V gene TRBV20-1; D remains ambiguous. Trimming removed 4 bases from V and 6 bases from J, with 8 bases in between. The germline V gene has CDR1 DFQATT and CDR2 SNEGSKA (reference sequence). The CDR3 length is 11 residues.

In this sample, this clonotype turned up many times. V is TRBV7-3 and J is TRBJ2-3; 8 bases fit TRBD1. The CDR3 loop spans 13 amino acids. Germline V gene sequence: CDR1 SGHTA, CDR2 FQGTGA. After removal of 5 bases from V and 4 bases from J, the junction contained 2 bases not matched to a gene. CDR3 bases: TGTGCCAGCAGCGCAGGGGGCGCAGATACGCAGTATTTT. Amino acid sequence: CASSAGGADTQYF.

In regard to this clonotype: One junction end does not reproduce the germline sequence, and a read error may be involved. CDR3 amino acids: CCARAGTVQETQYF. The CDR3 coding sequence is TGCTGTGCTAGAGCAGGGACAGTTCAAGAGACCCAGTACTTC. This chain links TRBV20-1 with TRBJ2-5, with 7 positions matching TRBD1. The CDR3 loop spans 14 amino acids. Germline V CDR1 and CDR2: DFQATT, SNEGSKA (reference sequence).

This clonotype came up many times. This CDR3 is CASSLSRWNNEQFF. The CDR3 DNA follows: TGTGCCAGCAGCTTAAGTCGCTGGAACAATGAGCAGTTCTTC. The V and J genes are TRBV7-2 and TRBJ2-1; D is undetermined. The V end was cut by 2 bases, the J end by 5 bases, with 10 bases between. The germline CDR1 and CDR2 sequences are SGHTA and FQGNSA. The CDR3 spans 14 residues.

In this sample, this clonotype turned up once. The chain carries TRBV7-2 and TRBJ2-3; the D gene could be TRBD1 or TRBD2 (6 bases each). V was cut by 5 bases and J by 4 bases, with 13 bases left in between. The length of the CDR3 is 14 residues. Germline-derived CDR1 and CDR2 are SGHTA and FQGNSA. CDR3 coding DNA: TGTGCCAGCAGCGGTCGGGGGCCTTCAGATACGCAGTATTTT. Protein sequence: CASSGRGPSDTQYF.

Many counts were recorded for this clonotype. The V gene is TRBV20-1, the J gene TRBJ2-7, with D uncertain. V dropped 2 bases and J dropped 4 bases, with 12 bases sitting between them. Germline V gene sequence: CDR1 DFQATT, CDR2 SNEGSKA (reference sequence). CDR3 length: 13 amino acids. For the CDR3, the DNA is TGCAGTGCTAGACTCCCTGGGAAGTACGAGCAGTACTTC. Encoded protein: CSARLPGKYEQYF.

This clonotype was seen ten or more times. This rearrangement joins TRBV9 to TRBJ2-3, with D possibly TRBD1 on 5 matching bases. The germline CDR1 and CDR2 sequences are SGDLS and YYNGEE. Deletions cut 4 bases from V and 0 bases from J, with 9 bases between. CDR3 length: 14 residues. The CDR3 DNA follows: TGTGCCAGCAGCCTACGACAGAGCACAGATACGCAGTATTTT. This gives the protein CASSLRQSTDTQYF.

The table lists this clonotype with many counts. The V and J genes are TRBV29-1 and TRBJ2-1; 9 positions match TRBD2. CDR1 SQVTM and CDR2 ANQGSEA come from the germline V gene. The CDR3 extends over 15 amino acids. V dropped 4 bases and J dropped 7; count of bases not matched to a gene: 11. This CDR3 reads CSVVRRRGGVNEQFF. CDR3 nucleotides: TGCAGCGTTGTCCGTCGGCGGGGGGGCGTGAATGAGCAGTTCTTC.

This clonotype was detected many times. The V and J genes are TRBV20-1 and TRBJ1-4; D is undetermined. This CDR3 comprises 12 residues. Germline CDR1 DFQATT, CDR2 SNEGSKA (reference sequence). With 2 bases removed from V and 12 bases from J, the gap between germline ends came to 13 bases. CDR3 bases: TGCAGTGCTAGATCCACCATGGGAGAACTGTTTTTT. It translates to CSARSTMGELFF.

This clonotype was seen repeatedly, ten times or more. The chain is built from TRBV7-9 and TRBJ2-3; 8 bases map to TRBD2. This CDR3 has 12 amino acids. The J segment lost 2 bases and the V segment lost 9 bases, leaving 1 base of the junction unmatched. Germline loops: CDR1 SEHNR, CDR2 FQNEAQ (reference sequence). This chain's CDR3 is CARAGATDTQYF. The CDR3 nucleotides are TGTGCCAGAGCGGGGGCCACAGATACGCAGTATTTT.

This clonotype was seen ten or more times. The rearrangement links TRBV12-3 or TRBV12-4 to TRBJ2-2; D gene uncertain. V was pared by 6 bases and J by 1 base, with 12 bases between. The CDR3 length is 15 residues. CDR3 region: CASSQGPGNTGELFF. The CDR3 nucleotides read TGTGCCAGCAGCCAAGGCCCGGGGAACACCGGGGAGCTGTTTTTT.

This chain links TRBV4-1 with TRBJ2-2, with D possibly called TRBD1 or TRBD2 (6 bases each). CDR1 and CDR2 (germline): MGHRA, YSYEKL. The CDR3 contains 18 residues. The V end lost 1 base, the J end lost 3 bases, and 18 bases lay between the germline ends. For the CDR3, the DNA is TGCGCCAGCAGCCAAGGTGGGACCCGGGGGCTTTACACCGGGGAGCTGTTTTTT. It encodes CASSQGGTRGLYTGELFF.

This clonotype was counted many times. The chain has TRBV6-5 and TRBJ1-2, with a tentative D call TRBD1 (5 bases). V lost 6 bases, J lost 8 bases, and 19 bases lay in between. This CDR3 region has 14 residues. The germline V gene encodes CDR1 MNHEY and CDR2 SVGAGI. This chain's CDR3 is CASRGPGLMVGYTF. The CDR3 nucleotides are TGTGCCAGCAGAGGGCCAGGGCTGATGGTCGGCTACACCTTC.

At least ten counts were recorded for this clonotype. The rearrangement joins TRBV20-1 to TRBJ2-7; TRBD1 agrees at 7 bases. The ends lost 5 bases at V and 7 bases at J; junction bases unmatched: 14. Germline CDR1 reads DFQATT; CDR2 reads SNEGSKA (reference sequence). This CDR3 spans 14 amino acids. In nucleotides, the CDR3 is TGCAGTGCTTTTACAGGGGAGTTTTCGGGAGAGCAGTACTTC. Residues: CSAFTGEFSGEQYF.

There are many counts of this clonotype. V and J are TRBV5-6 and TRBJ1-6; no reliable D call. CDR3 length: 17 amino acids. CDR1 and CDR2 from the germline V gene are SGHDT and YYEEEE. With 1 base removed from V and 0 bases from J, the gap between germline ends came to 11 bases. The chain's CDR3 is CASSLFGMSSYNSPLHF. The CDR3 bases are TGTGCCAGCAGCTTGTTCGGGATGAGCTCCTATAATTCACCCCTCCACTTT.

This clonotype was seen repeatedly, ten times or more. The V call is TRBV7-8, the J call TRBJ1-4, with a weak D call TRBD1 (6 bases). The CDR3 is made up of 15 amino acids. Germline V CDR1 and CDR2: SGHVS, FQNEAQ. V was pared by 0 bases and J by 3 bases, with 8 bases between. The CDR3 here is CASSLATGSNEKLFF. The DNA of the CDR3 is TGTGCCAGCAGCTTAGCGACAGGTTCTAATGAAAAACTGTTTTTT.

To note about this clonotype: It may be a read error: a sequence one base away is much more abundant. V usage is TRBV7-9 and J usage is TRBJ2-1, with D possibly matching TRBD1 (6 bases). The CDR3 has 13 amino acids. The germline gives CDR1 SEHNR, CDR2 FQNEAQ (reference sequence). Trimming took 8 bases from V and 8 from J, leaving 16 bases between them. Here the CDR3 reads CASVRDIYYEQFF. CDR3 bases: TGTGCCAGCGTACGGGACATTTACTATGAGCAGTTCTTC. Looking up the rest from reference TRBV7-9 and TRBJ2-1 gives the full variable domain: DTGVSQNPRHKITKRGQNVTFRCDPISEHNRLYWYRQTLGQGPEFLTYFQNEAQLEKSRLLSDRFSAERPKGSFSTLEIQRTEQGDSAMYLCASVRDIYYEQFFGPGTRLTVL.